The rows below give T cell receptor beta chains drawn from one sample of a study of a mutant IDH1 vaccine in newly diagnosed glioma. No antigens are known for them. Sequencing used immunoSEQ multiplex PCR; TCRdb keeps in-frame clones, though not all of them. The table lists over 30,000 clones, around 60% of them singletons. The source was PBMCs, collected from a glioma patient whose treatment included an IDH1 peptide vaccine. The source of these receptors is a woman between 18 and 29 years old with glioma. Each CDR3 is given with its conserved first and last residue. The order of the fields is V gene, D gene, J gene, clone size, CDR3 protein, CDR3 DNA. D genes are given only for firm matches. The size field is filled for only some rows; it gives once, few, many or a size class.

v_gene: TRBV19; d_gene: .; j_gene: TRBJ1-4; abundance: .; CDR3aa: CAIRDRRNEKLFF; CDR3nt: TGTGCCATTCGAGACAGAAGAAATGAAAAACTGTTTTTT
v_gene: TRBV7-9; d_gene: .; j_gene: TRBJ1-2; abundance: .; CDR3aa: CASSLAGTYGYTF; CDR3nt: TGTGCCAGCAGCTTGGCGGGTACCTATGGCTACACCTTC
v_gene: TRBV2; d_gene: .; j_gene: TRBJ2-5; abundance: .; CDR3aa: CASSGNEGETQYF; CDR3nt: TGTGCCAGCAGTGGGAACGAGGGAGAGACCCAGTACTTC
v_gene: TRBV25-1; d_gene: .; j_gene: TRBJ2-2; abundance: .; CDR3aa: CASSRDTGELFF; CDR3nt: TGTGCCAGCAGTAGGGACACCGGGGAGCTGTTTTTT
v_gene: TRBV2; d_gene: TRBD1; j_gene: TRBJ1-2; abundance: .; CDR3aa: CASRTTGGNYGYTF; CDR3nt: TGTGCCAGCAGAACGACAGGGGGAAACTATGGCTACACCTTC
v_gene: TRBV5-1; d_gene: .; j_gene: TRBJ2-5; abundance: .; CDR3aa: CASSFYNQGSQETQYF; CDR3nt: TGCGCCAGCAGCTTTTACAATCAGGGAAGCCAAGAGACCCAGTACTTC
v_gene: TRBV28; d_gene: .; j_gene: TRBJ2-5; abundance: once; CDR3aa: CASSLQGPEETQYF; CDR3nt: TGTGCCAGCAGTCTCCAGGGGCCAGAAGAGACCCAGTACTTC
v_gene: TRBV11-1; d_gene: .; j_gene: TRBJ2-2; abundance: once; CDR3aa: CASSRGIWGRDTGELFF; CDR3nt: TGTGCCAGCAGCCGGGGAATCTGGGGGCGAGATACCGGGGAGCTGTTTTTT
v_gene: TRBV19; d_gene: .; j_gene: TRBJ1-3; abundance: .; CDR3aa: CASSKASGNTIYF; CDR3nt: TGTGCCAGTAGTAAGGCCTCTGGAAACACCATATATTTT
v_gene: TRBV6-5; d_gene: TRBD1; j_gene: TRBJ2-2; abundance: .; CDR3aa: CASKDRANTGELFF; CDR3nt: TGTGCCAGCAAAGACAGGGCGAACACCGGGGAGCTGTTTTTT
v_gene: TRBV29-1; d_gene: .; j_gene: TRBJ1-2; abundance: few; CDR3aa: CANQDLYYGYTF; CDR3nt: TGCGCTAACCAGGATCTTTACTATGGCTACACCTTC
v_gene: TRBV10-3; d_gene: .; j_gene: TRBJ1-5; abundance: few; CDR3aa: CAISPTGDNQPQHF; CDR3nt: TGTGCCATCAGTCCGACAGGAGATAATCAGCCCCAGCATTTT
v_gene: TRBV7-9; d_gene: TRBD2; j_gene: TRBJ2-5; abundance: once; CDR3aa: CASSSHKGLAGPRQETQYF; CDR3nt: TGTGCCAGCAGCTCCCACAAGGGACTAGCGGGACCGCGCCAAGAGACCCAGTACTTC
v_gene: TRBV7-9; d_gene: TRBD1; j_gene: TRBJ1-2; abundance: few; CDR3aa: CASSSGTGGRNGYTF; CDR3nt: TGTGCCAGCAGCTCCGGGACAGGGGGAAGGAATGGCTACACCTTC
v_gene: TRBV27; d_gene: TRBD1; j_gene: TRBJ1-1; abundance: .; CDR3aa: CASSPDRALTMNTEAFF; CDR3nt: TGTGCCAGCAGTCCCGACAGGGCTCTTACAATGAACACTGAAGCTTTCTTT
v_gene: TRBV11-2; d_gene: TRBD1; j_gene: TRBJ1-4; abundance: .; CDR3aa: CASSQPTGTVEKLFF; CDR3nt: TGTGCCAGCAGCCAACCTACCGGGACAGTTGAAAAACTGTTTTTT
v_gene: TRBV7-2; d_gene: .; j_gene: TRBJ2-4; abundance: .; CDR3aa: CASSSGLLLAKNIQYF; CDR3nt: TGTGCCAGCAGCTCGGGACTTTTACTAGCCAAAAACATTCAGTACTTC
v_gene: TRBV7-9; d_gene: .; j_gene: TRBJ1-1; abundance: .; CDR3aa: CASSLVGALTEAFF; CDR3nt: TGTGCCAGCAGCTTAGTCGGGGCTCTCACTGAAGCTTTCTTT
v_gene: TRBV4-1; d_gene: TRBD2; j_gene: TRBJ2-1; abundance: .; CDR3aa: CASSFRLAGGPSSYNEQFF; CDR3nt: TGCGCCAGCAGCTTCCGACTAGCGGGGGGACCGAGCTCCTACAATGAGCAGTTCTTC
v_gene: TRBV5-5; d_gene: TRBD2; j_gene: TRBJ2-3; abundance: .; CDR3aa: CASSGGTSGPTDTQYF; CDR3nt: TGTGCCAGCAGCGGAGGGACTAGCGGTCCCACAGATACGCAGTATTTT
v_gene: TRBV7-6; d_gene: .; j_gene: TRBJ2-2; abundance: once; CDR3aa: CASSWADDTGELFF; CDR3nt: TGTGCCAGCAGCTGGGCGGACGACACCGGGGAGCTGTTTTTT
v_gene: TRBV11-1; d_gene: .; j_gene: TRBJ2-5; abundance: .; CDR3aa: CASSRIGGSQYF; CDR3nt: TGTGCCAGCAGCCGCATTGGGGGAAGCCAGTACTTC
v_gene: TRBV4-1; d_gene: TRBD2; j_gene: TRBJ2-5; abundance: .; CDR3aa: CASSPGTRGETQYF; CDR3nt: TGCGCCAGCAGCCCCGGGACTAGGGGAGAGACCCAGTACTTC
v_gene: TRBV25-1; d_gene: .; j_gene: TRBJ1-5; abundance: .; CDR3aa: CASSEDNRATPQHF; CDR3nt: TGTGCCAGCAGTGAAGATAACAGGGCCACACCCCAGCATTTT
v_gene: TRBV7-9; d_gene: .; j_gene: TRBJ2-7; abundance: .; CDR3aa: CASSLMSYRSEQYF; CDR3nt: TGTGCCAGCAGCTTAATGTCGTACAGAAGCGAGCAGTACTTC
v_gene: TRBV6-6; d_gene: .; j_gene: TRBJ2-3; abundance: .; CDR3aa: CASSYLLAADTQYF; CDR3nt: TGTGCCAGCAGTTACTTGCTAGCCGCAGATACGCAGTATTTT
v_gene: TRBV7-9; d_gene: .; j_gene: TRBJ1-5; abundance: .; CDR3aa: CASSADGGASQPQHF; CDR3nt: TGTGCCAGCAGCGCGGACGGAGGGGCAAGTCAGCCCCAGCATTTT
v_gene: TRBV18; d_gene: .; j_gene: TRBJ2-7; abundance: .; CDR3aa: CASSPPVGGPGASYEQYF; CDR3nt: TGTGCCAGCTCACCACCAGTAGGGGGGCCGGGGGCTTCCTACGAGCAGTACTTC
v_gene: TRBV15; d_gene: .; j_gene: TRBJ1-6; abundance: .; CDR3aa: CATSLQALGSPLHF; CDR3nt: TGTGCCACCAGCCTACAGGCGCTTGGTTCACCCCTCCACTTT
v_gene: TRBV5-1; d_gene: TRBD2; j_gene: TRBJ2-3; abundance: .; CDR3aa: CASSLRLAGGSDTQYF; CDR3nt: TGCGCCAGCAGCTTGAGACTAGCGGGGGGTTCAGATACGCAGTATTTT
v_gene: TRBV5-6; d_gene: .; j_gene: TRBJ2-1; abundance: few; CDR3aa: CASSPPGSYNEQFF; CDR3nt: TGTGCCAGCAGCCCTCCTGGCTCCTACAATGAGCAGTTCTTC
v_gene: TRBV6-5; d_gene: TRBD1; j_gene: TRBJ2-7; abundance: .; CDR3aa: CASSYQGAEQYF; CDR3nt: TGTGCCAGCAGTTACCAGGGGGCTGAACAGTACTTC
v_gene: TRBV2; d_gene: .; j_gene: TRBJ2-7; abundance: .; CDR3aa: CASSAGDSVGNF; CDR3nt: TGTGCCAGCAGTGCTGGTGATTCGGTTGGAAACTTC